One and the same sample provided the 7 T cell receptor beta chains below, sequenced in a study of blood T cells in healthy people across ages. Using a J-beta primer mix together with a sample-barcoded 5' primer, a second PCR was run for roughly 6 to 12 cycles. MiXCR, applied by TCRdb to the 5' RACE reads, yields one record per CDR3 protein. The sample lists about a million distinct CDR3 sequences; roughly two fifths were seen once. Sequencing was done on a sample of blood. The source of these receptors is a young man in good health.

The CDR3 spells CASSFTGTYNEQFF. The CDR3 bases are TGTGCCAGCAGTTTTACCGGGACCTACAATGAGCAGTTCTTC. The chain has TRBV6-2 or TRBV6-3 and TRBJ2-1; D may be TRBD2 (5 bases). V lost 4 bases to trimming and J lost 2 bases, with 9 bases between them. The CDR3 spans 14 residues. The germline V gene has CDR1 MNHEY and CDR2 SVGEGT.

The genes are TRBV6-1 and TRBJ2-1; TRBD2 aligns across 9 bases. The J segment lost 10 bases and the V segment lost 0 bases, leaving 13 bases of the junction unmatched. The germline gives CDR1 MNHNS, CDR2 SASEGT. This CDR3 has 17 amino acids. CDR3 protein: CASSEALSGGYSYEQFF. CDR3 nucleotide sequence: TGTGCCAGCAGTGAAGCGCTTAGCGGGGGATACTCCTACGAGCAGTTCTTC.

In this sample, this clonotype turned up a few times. This CDR3 is CASSSDAVGINQPQHF. CDR3 nucleotide sequence: TGTGCCAGCAGTTCCGACGCGGTTGGGATCAATCAGCCCCAGCATTTT. The gene calls are TRBV27 and TRBJ1-5; no clear D. V lost 4 bases to trimming and J lost 3 bases, with 16 bases between them. The CDR3 has 16 amino acids. Germline V gene sequence: CDR1 MNHEY, CDR2 SMNVEV (reference sequence).

CDR3 amino acids: CASSLHTGGPNEQFF. CDR3 in DNA: TGTGCCAGCAGTTTACATACCGGGGGGCCCAATGAGCAGTTCTTC. This rearrangement joins TRBV27 to TRBJ2-1; a weak D match, TRBD2 (7 bases). The V end was cut by 2 bases, the J end by 6 bases, with 14 bases between. This CDR3 is 15 amino acids long. Germline V gene lookup returns CDR1 MNHEY and CDR2 SMNVEV (reference sequence).

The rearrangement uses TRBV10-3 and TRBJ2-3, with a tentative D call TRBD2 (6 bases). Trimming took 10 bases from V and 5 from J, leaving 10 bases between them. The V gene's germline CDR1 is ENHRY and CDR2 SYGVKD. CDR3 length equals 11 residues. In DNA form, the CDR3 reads TGTGCCACTCTGGGGGGAGATACGCAGTATTTT. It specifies CATLGGDTQYF.

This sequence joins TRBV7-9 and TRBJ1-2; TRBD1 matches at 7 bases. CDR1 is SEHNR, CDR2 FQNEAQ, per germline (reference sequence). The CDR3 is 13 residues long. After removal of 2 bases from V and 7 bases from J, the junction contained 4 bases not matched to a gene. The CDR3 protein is CASSLKGGSGYTF. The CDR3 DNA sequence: TGTGCCAGCAGCTTAAAAGGGGGCTCTGGCTACACCTTC. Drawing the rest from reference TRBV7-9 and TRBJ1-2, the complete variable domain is DTGVSQNPRHKITKRGQNVTFRCDPISEHNRLYWYRQTLGQGPEFLTYFQNEAQLEKSRLLSDRFSAERPKGSFSTLEIQRTEQGDSAMYLCASSLKGGSGYTFGSGTRLTVV.

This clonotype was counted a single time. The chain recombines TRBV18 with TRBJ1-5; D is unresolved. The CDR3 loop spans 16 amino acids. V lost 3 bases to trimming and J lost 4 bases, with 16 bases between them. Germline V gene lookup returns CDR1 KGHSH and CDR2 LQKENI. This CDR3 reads CASSPQSAANNQPQHF. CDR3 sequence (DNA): TGTGCCAGCTCACCCCAGTCGGCAGCTAATAATCAGCCCCAGCATTTT.